This entry lists 18 T cell receptor beta chains sequenced from one sample in a study of long-term antiretroviral therapy in people with HIV. With survey level as its setting, the immunoSEQ assay was v3.0. Produced via immunoSEQ multiplex PCR; TCRdb's table is partial and in-frame only. This sample carries 20,000 to 25,000 clones, 86% of them seen once, and the ten largest clones take about 4.6%. This sample comprised unsorted PBMCs, obtained 1.3 years after starting antiretroviral therapy. These receptors were obtained from a man aged 55 to 70 with HIV.

This CDR3 is CASSLFYGDTQYF. CDR3 nucleotides: TGCGCCAGCAGCTTGTTTTATGGGGATACGCAGTATTTT. The rearrangement uses TRBV5-1 and TRBJ2-3, with D uncertain. The germline CDR1 and CDR2 sequences are SGHRS and YFSETQ. The ends were cut back, 1 base at V and 6 bases at J, with 9 bases in the middle. The CDR3 has 13 amino acids. Full variable domain (rest looked up from reference TRBV5-1 and TRBJ2-3): KAGVTQTPRYLIKTRGQQVTLSCSPISGHRSVSWYQQTPGQGLQFLFEYFSETQRNKGNFPGRFSGRQFSNSRSEMNVSTLELGDSALYLCASSLFYGDTQYFGPGTRLTVL.

This chain joins TRBV2 and TRBJ2-3, with TRBD2 as a possible D gene (5 bases). Trimming took off 2 bases at V and 3 bases at J, with 12 bases between the two ends. The CDR3 spans 15 residues. Looked up from germline, CDR1 is SNHLY and CDR2 is FYNNEI. The CDR3 coding sequence is TGTGCCAGCAGTGAATTTGGACTCACAACAGATACGCAGTATTTT. Residues: CASSEFGLTTDTQYF.

J is TRBJ2-7 and V is TRBV7-6; maybe TRBD1 (6 bases). V gave up 3 bases and J gave up 6 bases, with 9 bases separating them. The CDR3 contains 12 residues. Germline CDR1 SGHVS, CDR2 FNYEAQ. CDR3 in DNA: TGTGCCAGCAGCTTCGGGACACCCGAGCAGTACTTC. Protein sequence: CASSFGTPEQYF.

This clone has only one observation. The V and J genes are TRBV9 and TRBJ2-7; a weak D match, TRBD2 (5 bases). The CDR3 has 15 amino acids. V was pared by 4 bases and J by 3 bases, with 17 bases between. CDR1 is SGDLS, CDR2 YYNGEE, per germline. The CDR3 protein is CASSPHPGIGYEQYF. DNA of the CDR3: TGTGCCAGCAGCCCCCACCCGGGAATAGGCTACGAGCAGTACTTC.

This chain joins TRBV7-3 and TRBJ2-2, with 8 bases identical to TRBD2. After removal of 2 bases from V and 4 bases from J, the junction contained 3 bases not matched to a gene. From germline, CDR1 is SGHTA and CDR2 FQGTGA. The CDR3 length is 15 residues. The CDR3 sequence is CASSLGLAGTGELFF. CDR3 bases: TGTGCCAGCAGCTTAGGCCTAGCGGGCACCGGGGAGCTGTTTTTT.

This clone was found a few times. The gene calls are TRBV5-8 and TRBJ1-1, with unresolved D. Germline-derived CDR1 and CDR2 are SGHTS and YDEGEE. This CDR3 comprises 13 residues. The DNA of the CDR3 is TGTGCATCCCCCGAGCAACCGAACACTGAAGCTTTCTTT. It translates to CASPEQPNTEAFF. Full variable domain (outside the CDR3, taken from reference TRBV5-8 and TRBJ1-1): EAGVTQSPTHLIKTRGQQATLRCSPISGHTSVYWYQQALGLGLQFLLWYDEGEERNRGNFPPRFSGRQFPNYSSELNVNALELEDSALYLCASPEQPNTEAFFGQGTRLTVV.

This chain joins TRBV9 and TRBJ2-2; D is possibly TRBD1 (6 bases). V was trimmed by 0 bases and J by 8 bases, leaving 11 bases between them. The CDR3 has 14 residues. CDR1 and CDR2 from the germline V gene are SGDLS and YYNGEE. The CDR3: CASSVDLGAGELFF. The CDR3 region has the DNA TGTGCCAGCAGCGTAGATCTGGGGGCTGGGGAGCTGTTTTTT. The full variable domain, rest sourced from reference TRBV9 and TRBJ2-2, is DSGVTQTPKHLITATGQRVTLRCSPRSGDLSVYWYQQSLDQGLQFLIQYYNGEERAKGNILERFSAQQFPDLHSELNLSSLELGDSALYFCASSVDLGAGELFFGEGSRLTVL.

The J gene is TRBJ2-1, the V gene TRBV5-6; possibly TRBD2 for D (5 bases). Trimming stripped 3 bases from V and 1 base from J, with 11 bases between. The CDR3 length is 15 residues. Germline V lookup: CDR1 SGHDT, CDR2 YYEEEE. CDR3 in DNA: TGTGCCAGCAGCTACCCGGAGGCTTCCTACAATGAGCAGTTCTTC. Translated, it gives CASSYPEASYNEQFF.

The genes are TRBV10-3 and TRBJ1-1; 8 bases align to TRBD1. The germline V gene encodes CDR1 ENHRY and CDR2 SYGVKD. The CDR3 covers 14 residues. The V gene end was trimmed by 8 bases and the J gene end by 6 bases; junction bases not matched to a gene: 11. The DNA of the CDR3 is TGTGCCATCGCCGGGCGGACAGGGAGAGCTGAAGCTTTCTTT. Amino acids: CAIAGRTGRAEAFF.

This chain links TRBV5-1 with TRBJ1-3, with D uncertain. Germline values: CDR1 SGHRS, CDR2 YFSETQ. The CDR3 runs to 17 residues. V lost 1 base, J lost 0 bases, and 14 bases lay in between. This CDR3 is CASSLFGRPSSGNTIYF. CDR3 sequence (DNA): TGCGCCAGCAGCTTGTTCGGCAGACCCAGCTCTGGAAACACCATATATTTT.

The rearrangement joins TRBV5-1 to TRBJ2-5, with 11 bases lining up with TRBD2. In germline, CDR1 is SGHRS, CDR2 YFSETQ. The CDR3 sequence is 15 residues long. J lost 4 bases, V lost 1 base, and 3 bases had no gene match. CDR3: CASSLTSGRGETQYF. Written as DNA, the CDR3 is TGCGCCAGCAGCTTGACTAGCGGGAGAGGAGAGACCCAGTACTTC.

The J gene is TRBJ2-2, the V gene TRBV29-1; TRBD2 matches 10 bases. With 7 bases clipped from V and 4 bases from J, the junction kept 6 bases outside the gene matches. Germline lookup yields CDR1 SQVTM and CDR2 ANQGSEA. The CDR3 contains 14 residues. The CDR3 sequence: CSGSGGRITGELFF. CDR3 in DNA: TGCAGCGGTAGCGGGGGGAGGATCACCGGGGAGCTGTTTTTT.

This clone was recorded a few times. The chain employs TRBV18 and TRBJ1-2, with 7 bases identical to TRBD1. After removal of 2 bases from V and 3 bases from J, the junction contained 0 bases not matched to a gene. Germline values: CDR1 KGHSH, CDR2 LQKENI. The CDR3 consists of 13 residues. The CDR3 here is CASSPGTDYGYTF. The CDR3 coding sequence is TGTGCCAGCTCACCAGGGACAGACTATGGCTACACCTTC.

This clone was recorded only once. CDR3 loop: CATRPGQSLEQYF. The CDR3 DNA reads as TGTGCCACCAGACCGGGACAGAGTCTCGAGCAGTACTTC. J is TRBJ2-7 and V is TRBV28; 7 nucleotides agree with TRBD1. There are 13 residues in the CDR3. CDR1 and CDR2 (germline): MDHEN, SYDVKM. Trimming took 10 bases from V and 6 from J; bases not matched to a gene: 12.

Note on this clone: One end of the junction does not line up with germline, which may come from a read error. This CDR3 reads CASRNTDWDIESSF. The CDR3 nucleotides are TGTGCCAGCAGGAATACGGATTGGGACATAGAAAGCTCTTTT. This chain joins TRBV7-9 and TRBJ1-3; D may be TRBD1 (6 bases). Germline values: CDR1 SEHNR, CDR2 FQNEAQ (reference sequence). CDR3 length: 14 amino acids.

V usage is TRBV5-1 and J usage is TRBJ2-1, with D perhaps assigned TRBD1 or TRBD2 (5 bases each). V was clipped by 1 base and J by 4 bases, with 15 bases between them. CDR1 and CDR2 from the germline V gene are SGHRS and YFSETQ. The CDR3 has 16 amino acids. The CDR3 sequence: CASSLTLPGPYNEQFF. CDR3 in DNA: TGCGCCAGCAGCTTGACCTTACCGGGACCATACAATGAGCAGTTCTTC.

V usage is TRBV6-6 and J usage is TRBJ2-1, with TRBD1 as a possible D gene (6 bases). Per germline, CDR1 MNHNY and CDR2 SVGAGI (reference sequence). This CDR3 is 15 amino acids long. Trimming took off 5 bases at V and 6 bases at J, with 17 bases between the two ends. CDR3 region: CASSTGQSGRNEQFF. The CDR3 nucleotides read TGTGCCAGCAGTACCGGACAGAGTGGACGCAATGAGCAGTTCTTC.

The chain is built from TRBV5-1 and TRBJ2-3; 11 bases are a match to TRBD2. J lost 3 bases, V lost 0 bases, and 9 bases had no gene match. The CDR3 totals 18 residues. Germline-derived CDR1 and CDR2 are SGHRS and YFSETQ. The CDR3 region is CASSLVPTTSGSTDTQYF. The CDR3 bases are TGCGCCAGCAGCTTGGTCCCAACCACTAGCGGGAGTACAGATACGCAGTATTTT.